This TCR beta chain was obtained from a study of relationships among human T cell subsets (dated by TCRdb to the early 2010s). A note on the overall study: Eight distinct blood T cell populations were sequenced: pan T, CD8 cytotoxic, regulatory, Th1, Th2, naive plus transitional, activated and memory cells. On the study overall, not on this receptor specifically: V, D and J usage, CDR3 length and N-nucleotide additions showed no statistically significant differences among the seven subsets. The substantial sharing of CDR3s among Th1, Th2 and regulatory T cells was interpreted as suggesting that cell fate choices are stochastic. While more than 50% of CD8+ cytotoxic sequences came from clones with more than 100 reads, the regulatory and Th2 subsets had few clones of that kind. The bead-based sorting was unable to rule out the presence of a CD4+CD8+ double-positive population.

The method behind the library was multiplex PCR. Sequenced using a 454 GS FLX. Semiquantitative ARM-PCR was used to amplify the TCR alpha and beta CDR3 regions from mRNA. In ARM-PCR, tagged nested gene-specific primers were used first, and exponential amplification was then carried out by communal superprimers. Before the second amplification round was performed on first-round PCR products, the nested primers were removed by exonuclease. Sequencing of the amplicons was performed on the 454 platform, which allows millions of DNA fragments to be sequenced rapidly without cloning bias. A read mappable to both V and J germline segments was defined as an effective read. Processing in the source paper ran as follows. IRmap was used to assign reads to germline V, D and J segments, and IRmap relies on pyromap, a Smith-Waterman modification adapted to 454 sequencing errors. D-beta assignments were filtered with cutoffs set at the 99th percentile of alignment scores obtained from simulated random sequences. CDR3 was defined as the amino acids between the conserved V-segment Y[YFLI]C motif and the J-segment [FW]GXGT motif. A compound Poisson process model, previously applied to large-scale EST data, was used to estimate repertoire diversity. A cross-contamination detection procedure was applied to argue against sample contamination as the source of shared CDR3s. The public reads were reanalyzed by TCRdb: fastp trimming at Q25, MiXCR alignment, in-frame beta chains only. When rows share a CDR3 protein, they turn into one entry using the most common DNA and genes. TCRdb, rather than the study authors, made the V and J calls. This sample is represented by about 14,000 distinct CDR3 sequences; 50% to 75% of them were singletons. The top ten constitute 2.1% of the sample.

As for this clonotype: The antigen this receptor binds is unknown. No per-base quality is available; no much larger clone lies one base away.

The germline V gene yields MGHRA for CDR1 and YSYEKL for CDR2. V gives up 3 bases and J gives up 4 bases, and the segment between their germline ends measures 12 bases. The CDR3 runs 14 residues from the cysteine to the phenylalanine. The read is trimmed to its CDR3 DNA, 42 bases read in frame from base 1. CD4+CD25+ regulatory T cells were selected from positively selected CD4+ cells using anti-CD25 beads. Miltenyi superparamagnetic beads coated with subset-specific monoclonal antibodies were used for isolation of the T cell subsets. All T cell populations were isolated from peripheral blood. Mononuclear cells were obtained from whole blood by Ficoll separation, and monocytes were then depleted with anti-CD14 microbeads. The isolated cell populations were resuspended in RNAprotect reagent immediately.

Material for sequencing was Tregs sorted from blood. This receptor was identified in a man aged 35 to 55 in good health. The sequence links TRBV4-1 to TRBJ1-2; the D gene identity is not certain. The CDR3 here reads CASSHQTTSYGYTF. The nucleotides are TGCGCCAGCAGCCACCAGACAACCAGCTATGGCTACACCTTC.